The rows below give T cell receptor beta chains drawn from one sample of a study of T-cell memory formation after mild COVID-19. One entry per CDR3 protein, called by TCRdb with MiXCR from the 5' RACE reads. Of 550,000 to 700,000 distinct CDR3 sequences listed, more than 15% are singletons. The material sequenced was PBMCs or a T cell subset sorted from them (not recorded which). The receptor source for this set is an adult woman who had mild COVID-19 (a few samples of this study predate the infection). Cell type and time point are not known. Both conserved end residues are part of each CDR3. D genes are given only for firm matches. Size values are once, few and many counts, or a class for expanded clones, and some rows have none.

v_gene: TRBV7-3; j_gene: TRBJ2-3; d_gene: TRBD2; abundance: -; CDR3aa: CASSLLPTGLAGADTQYF; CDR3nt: TGTGCCAGCAGCTTATTGCCGACGGGACTAGCGGGAGCAGATACGCAGTATTTT
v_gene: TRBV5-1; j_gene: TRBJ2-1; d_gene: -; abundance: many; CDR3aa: CASSWGLNNEQFF; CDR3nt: TGCGCCAGCAGCTGGGGCCTAAACAATGAGCAGTTCTTC
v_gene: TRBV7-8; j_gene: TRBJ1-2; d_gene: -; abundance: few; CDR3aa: CASSLPGLYGYTF; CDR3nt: TGTGCCAGCAGCTTGCCAGGACTCTATGGCTACACCTTC
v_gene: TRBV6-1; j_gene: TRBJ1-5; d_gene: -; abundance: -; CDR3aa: CASRSRGASNQPQHF; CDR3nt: TGTGCCAGCAGATCAAGGGGGGCCAGTAATCAGCCCCAGCATTTT
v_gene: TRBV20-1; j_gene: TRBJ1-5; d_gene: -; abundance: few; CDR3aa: CSAAGGSQPQHF; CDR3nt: TGCAGTGCTGCGGGGGGCAGTCAGCCCCAGCATTTT
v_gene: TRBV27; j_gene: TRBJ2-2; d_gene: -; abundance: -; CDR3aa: CASSLWAGVTGELFF; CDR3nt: TGTGCCAGCAGTTTATGGGCAGGGGTCACCGGGGAGCTGTTTTTT
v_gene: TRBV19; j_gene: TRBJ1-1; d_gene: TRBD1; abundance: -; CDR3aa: CATRPGTGAAEAFF; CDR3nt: TGTGCCACTCGTCCCGGGACAGGGGCGGCTGAAGCTTTCTTT
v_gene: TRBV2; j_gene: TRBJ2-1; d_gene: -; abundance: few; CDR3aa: CASRSEGAPWNEQFF; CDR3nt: TGTGCCAGCAGATCCGAGGGCGCGCCGTGGAATGAGCAGTTCTTC
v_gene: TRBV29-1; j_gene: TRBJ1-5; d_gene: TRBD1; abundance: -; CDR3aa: CSVGTGGANQPQHF; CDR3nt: TGCAGCGTTGGAACAGGGGGCGCGAATCAGCCCCAGCATTTT
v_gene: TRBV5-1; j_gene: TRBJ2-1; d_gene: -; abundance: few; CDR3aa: CASSYTGTGDNEQFF; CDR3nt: TGCGCCAGCAGCTACACCGGGACGGGAGACAATGAGCAGTTCTTC
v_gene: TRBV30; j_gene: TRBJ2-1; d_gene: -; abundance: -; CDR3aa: CAWSGARNEQFF; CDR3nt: TGTGCCTGGAGCGGGGCGCGAAATGAGCAGTTCTTC
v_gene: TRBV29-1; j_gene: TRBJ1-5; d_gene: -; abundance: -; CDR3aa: CSVQGQGQPQHF; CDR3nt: TGCAGCGTTCAGGGCCAGGGGCAGCCCCAGCATTTT
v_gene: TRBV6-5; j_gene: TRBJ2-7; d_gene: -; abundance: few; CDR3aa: CASSYSKAGPRHEQYF; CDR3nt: TGTGCCAGCAGTTACTCGAAGGCAGGGCCGCGACACGAGCAGTACTTC
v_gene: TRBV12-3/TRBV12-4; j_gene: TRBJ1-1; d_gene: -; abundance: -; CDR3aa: CASSLSGKTEALF; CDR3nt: TGTGCCAGCAGTCTATCGGGGAAAACTGAAGCTTTATTT
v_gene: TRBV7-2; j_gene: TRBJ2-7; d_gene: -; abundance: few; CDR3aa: CASSFREGGEQYF; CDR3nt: TGTGCCAGCAGCTTTCGCGAGGGCGGGGAGCAGTACTTC
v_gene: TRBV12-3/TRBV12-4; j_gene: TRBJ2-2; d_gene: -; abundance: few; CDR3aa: CASNLFTNTGELFF; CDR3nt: TGTGCCAGCAATCTCTTTACGAACACCGGGGAGCTGTTTTTT
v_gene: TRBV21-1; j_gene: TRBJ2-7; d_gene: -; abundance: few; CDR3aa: CASSKNYLAGQDYEQYF; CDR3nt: TGTGCCAGCAGCAAAAACTATCTAGCGGGCCAAGACTACGAGCAGTACTTC
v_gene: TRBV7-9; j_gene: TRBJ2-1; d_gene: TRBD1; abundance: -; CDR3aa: CANPGQVYNEQFF; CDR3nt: TGTGCCAACCCGGGACAGGTCTACAATGAGCAGTTCTTC
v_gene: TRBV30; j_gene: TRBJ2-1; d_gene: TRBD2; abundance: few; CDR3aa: CAWSGGLALDEQFF; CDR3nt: TGTGCCTGGAGTGGGGGACTAGCGTTAGATGAGCAGTTCTTC
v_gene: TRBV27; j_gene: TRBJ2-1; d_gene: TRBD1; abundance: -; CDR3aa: CASSFSGTGYNEQFF; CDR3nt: TGTGCCAGCAGTTTCTCCGGGACAGGCTACAATGAGCAGTTCTTC
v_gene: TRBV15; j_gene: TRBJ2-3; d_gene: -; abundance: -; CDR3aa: CATSRDLGTDTQYF; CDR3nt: TGTGCCACCAGCAGAGATCTAGGCACAGATACGCAGTATTTT
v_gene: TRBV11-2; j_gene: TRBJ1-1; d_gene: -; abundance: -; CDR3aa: CASSLAGTVMNTEAFF; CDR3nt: TGTGCCAGCAGCTTAGCAGGGACTGTCATGAACACTGAAGCTTTCTTT
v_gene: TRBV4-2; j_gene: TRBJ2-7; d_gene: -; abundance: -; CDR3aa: CASSQAKGNYEQYF; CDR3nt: TGTGCCAGCAGCCAAGCTAAGGGCAATTACGAGCAGTACTTC
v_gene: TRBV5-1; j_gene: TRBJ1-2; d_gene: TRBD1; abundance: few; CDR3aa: CASSYNPGQNYGYTF; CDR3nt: TGCGCCAGCAGCTATAATCCGGGACAGAACTATGGCTACACCTTC
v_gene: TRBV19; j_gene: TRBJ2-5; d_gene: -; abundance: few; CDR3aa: CASSIGLSKETQYF; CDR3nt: TGTGCCAGTAGTATCGGACTCAGTAAAGAGACCCAGTACTTC
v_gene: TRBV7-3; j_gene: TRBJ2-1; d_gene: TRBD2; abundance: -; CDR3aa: CASSLILAENNEQFF; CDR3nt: TGTGCCAGCAGCTTAATACTAGCGGAAAACAATGAGCAGTTCTTC
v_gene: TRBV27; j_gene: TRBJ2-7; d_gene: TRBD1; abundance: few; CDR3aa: CASGRQGGPYEQYF; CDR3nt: TGTGCCAGCGGAAGACAGGGTGGGCCTTACGAGCAGTACTTC
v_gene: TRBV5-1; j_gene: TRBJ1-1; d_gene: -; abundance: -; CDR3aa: CASSLGQFTEAFF; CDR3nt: TGCGCCAGCAGCTTGGGACAGTTCACTGAAGCTTTCTTT
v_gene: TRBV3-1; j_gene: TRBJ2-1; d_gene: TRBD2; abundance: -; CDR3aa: CASSRSGGDNEQFF; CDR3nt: TGTGCCAGCAGCCGTAGCGGGGGCGACAATGAGCAGTTCTTC
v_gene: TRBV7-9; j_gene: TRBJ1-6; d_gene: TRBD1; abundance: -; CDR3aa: CATGGQWDSPLHF; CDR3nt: TGTGCTACAGGGGGGCAATGGGATTCACCCCTCCACTTT
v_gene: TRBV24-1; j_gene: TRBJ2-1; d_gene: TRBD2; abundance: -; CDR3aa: CATSDAGGTRSYNEQFF; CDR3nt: TGTGCCACCAGTGATGCCGGCGGGACTAGATCCTACAATGAGCAGTTCTTC
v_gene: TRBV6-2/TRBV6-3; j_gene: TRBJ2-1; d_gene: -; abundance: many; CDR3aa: CASTSVSSRNEQFF; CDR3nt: TGTGCCAGCACGTCCGTATCAAGTCGCAATGAGCAGTTCTTC
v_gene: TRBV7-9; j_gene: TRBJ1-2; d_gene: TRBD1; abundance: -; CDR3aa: CASSRPGTVNYGYTF; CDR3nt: TGTGCCAGCAGCCGTCCCGGGACAGTTAACTATGGCTACACCTTC
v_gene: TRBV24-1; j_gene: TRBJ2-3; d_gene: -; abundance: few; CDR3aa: CATSGAGTDTQYF; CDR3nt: TGTGCCACCAGTGGGGCCGGAACAGATACGCAGTATTTT
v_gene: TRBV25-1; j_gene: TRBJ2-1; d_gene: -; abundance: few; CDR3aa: CASSDPGGNEQFF; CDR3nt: TGTGCCAGCAGTGACCCCGGGGGCAATGAGCAGTTCTTC
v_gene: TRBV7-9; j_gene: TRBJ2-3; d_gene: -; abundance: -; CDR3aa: CASRMGVASTDTQYF; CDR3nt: TGTGCCAGCAGAATGGGGGTCGCTAGCACAGATACGCAGTATTTT
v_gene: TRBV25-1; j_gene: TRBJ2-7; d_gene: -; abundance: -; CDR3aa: CASSGKQGPYEQYF; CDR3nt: TGTGCCAGCAGTGGAAAACAGGGCCCCTACGAGCAGTACTTC
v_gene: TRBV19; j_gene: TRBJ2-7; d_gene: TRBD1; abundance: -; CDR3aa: CASSIGDRVPYEQYF; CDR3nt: TGTGCCAGTAGTATAGGGGACAGGGTCCCCTACGAGCAGTACTTC
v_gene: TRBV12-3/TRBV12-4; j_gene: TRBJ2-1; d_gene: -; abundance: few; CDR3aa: CASSLTVEQFF; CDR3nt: TGTGCCAGCAGTTTAACGGTGGAGCAGTTCTTC
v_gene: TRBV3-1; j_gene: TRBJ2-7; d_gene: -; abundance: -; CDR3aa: CASSQSAGASYEQYF; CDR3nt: TGTGCCAGCAGCCAATCAGCAGGGGCCTCCTACGAGCAGTACTTC
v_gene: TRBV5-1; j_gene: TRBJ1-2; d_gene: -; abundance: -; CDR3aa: CASSPRGLEVNGYTF; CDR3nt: TGCGCCAGCAGTCCCCGGGGGCTTGAAGTCAATGGCTACACCTTC
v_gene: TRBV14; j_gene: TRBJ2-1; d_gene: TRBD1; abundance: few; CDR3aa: CASSRQGSNEQFF; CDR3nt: TGTGCCAGCAGCCGACAGGGCAGCAATGAGCAGTTCTTC
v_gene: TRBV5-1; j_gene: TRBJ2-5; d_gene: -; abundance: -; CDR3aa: CASSLADGGPETQYF; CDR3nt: TGCGCCAGCAGCTTGGCCGACGGGGGACCTGAGACCCAGTACTTC
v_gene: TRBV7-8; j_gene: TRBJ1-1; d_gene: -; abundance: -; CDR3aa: CASSSRGISPINKNTEAFF; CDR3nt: TGTGCCAGCAGCTCCAGGGGCATATCCCCCATTAACAAGAACACTGAAGCTTTCTTT
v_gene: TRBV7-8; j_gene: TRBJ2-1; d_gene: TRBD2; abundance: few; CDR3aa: CASSSTSGYHNEQFF; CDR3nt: TGTGCCAGCAGCTCTACTAGCGGGTACCACAATGAGCAGTTCTTC
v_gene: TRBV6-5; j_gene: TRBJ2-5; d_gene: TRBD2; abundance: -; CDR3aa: CASSYGGVAETQYF; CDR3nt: TGTGCCAGCAGTTACGGGGGGGTAGCGGAGACCCAGTACTTC
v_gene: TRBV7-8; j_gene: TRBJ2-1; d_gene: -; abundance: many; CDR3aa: CASSPSRNEQFF; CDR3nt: TGTGCCAGCAGCCCCTCTAGGAATGAGCAGTTCTTC